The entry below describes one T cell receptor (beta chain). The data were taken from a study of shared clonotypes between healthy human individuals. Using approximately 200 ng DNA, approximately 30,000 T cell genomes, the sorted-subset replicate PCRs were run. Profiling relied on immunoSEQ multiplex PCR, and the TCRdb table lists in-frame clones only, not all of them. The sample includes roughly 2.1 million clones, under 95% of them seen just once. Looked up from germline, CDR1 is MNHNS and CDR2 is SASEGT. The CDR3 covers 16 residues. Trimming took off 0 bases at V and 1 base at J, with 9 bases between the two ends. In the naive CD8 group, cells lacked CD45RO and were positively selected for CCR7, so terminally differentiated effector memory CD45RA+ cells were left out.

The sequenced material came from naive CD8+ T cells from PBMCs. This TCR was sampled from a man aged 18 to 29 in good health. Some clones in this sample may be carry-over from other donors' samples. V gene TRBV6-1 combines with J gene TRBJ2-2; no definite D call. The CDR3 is CASSEAGQLNTGELFF. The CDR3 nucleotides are TGTGCCAGCAGTGAAGCTGGCCAGTTGAACACCGGGGAGCTGTTTTTT.